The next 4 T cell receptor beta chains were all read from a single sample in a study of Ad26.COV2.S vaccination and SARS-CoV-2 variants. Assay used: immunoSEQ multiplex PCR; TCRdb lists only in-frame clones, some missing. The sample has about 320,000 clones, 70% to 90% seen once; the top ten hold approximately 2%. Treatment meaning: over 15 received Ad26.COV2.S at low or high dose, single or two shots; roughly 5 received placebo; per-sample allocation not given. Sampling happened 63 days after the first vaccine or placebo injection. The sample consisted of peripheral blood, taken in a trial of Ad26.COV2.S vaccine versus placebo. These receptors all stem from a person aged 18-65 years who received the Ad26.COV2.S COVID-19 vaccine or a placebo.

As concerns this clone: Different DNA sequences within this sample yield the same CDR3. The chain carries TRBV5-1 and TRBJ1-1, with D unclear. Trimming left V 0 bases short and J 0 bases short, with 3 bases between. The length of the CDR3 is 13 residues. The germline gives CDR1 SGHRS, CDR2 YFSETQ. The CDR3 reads CASSLGMNTEAFF. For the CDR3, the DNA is TGCGCCAGCAGCTTGGGGATGAACACTGAAGCTTTCTTT.

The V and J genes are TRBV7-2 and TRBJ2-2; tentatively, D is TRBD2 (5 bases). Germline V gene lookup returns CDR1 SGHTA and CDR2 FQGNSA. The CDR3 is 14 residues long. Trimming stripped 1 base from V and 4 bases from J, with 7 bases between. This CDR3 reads CASSLVEGTGELFF. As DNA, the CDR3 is TGTGCCAGCAGCTTAGTTGAGGGCACCGGGGAGCTGTTTTTT.

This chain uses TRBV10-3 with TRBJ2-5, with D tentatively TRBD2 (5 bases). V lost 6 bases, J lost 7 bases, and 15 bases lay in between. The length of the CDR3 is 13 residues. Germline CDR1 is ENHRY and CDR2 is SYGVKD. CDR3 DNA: TGTGCCATCAGGGACCCCGGGAAGGGGACCCAGTACTTC. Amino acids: CAIRDPGKGTQYF.

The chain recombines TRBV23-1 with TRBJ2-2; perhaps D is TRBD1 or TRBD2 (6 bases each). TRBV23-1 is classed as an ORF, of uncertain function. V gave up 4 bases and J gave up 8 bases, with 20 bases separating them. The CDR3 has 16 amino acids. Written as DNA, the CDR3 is TGCGCCAGCAGTCCACGTAGGGGGAGGAGCGTTGGGGAGCTGTTTTTT. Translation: CASSPRRGRSVGELFF.